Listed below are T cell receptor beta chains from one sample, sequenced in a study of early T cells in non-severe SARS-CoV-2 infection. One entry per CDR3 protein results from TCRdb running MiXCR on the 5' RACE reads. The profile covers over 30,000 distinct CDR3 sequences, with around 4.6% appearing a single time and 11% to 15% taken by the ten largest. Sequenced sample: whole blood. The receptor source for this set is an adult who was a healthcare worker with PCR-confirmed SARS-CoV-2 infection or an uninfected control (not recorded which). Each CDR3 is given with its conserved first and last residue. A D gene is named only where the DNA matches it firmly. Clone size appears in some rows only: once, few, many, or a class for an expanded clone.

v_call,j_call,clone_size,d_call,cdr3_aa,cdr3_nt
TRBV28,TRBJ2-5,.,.,CASRFRPPTGQETQYF,TGTGCCAGCAGATTCCGCCCACCCACAGGGCAAGAGACCCAGTACTTC
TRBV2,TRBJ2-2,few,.,CASSRGRNTGELFF,TGTGCCAGCTCCAGGGGTCGGAACACCGGGGAGCTGTTTTTT
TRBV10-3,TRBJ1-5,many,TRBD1,CAISEGQGIQPQHF,TGTGCCATCAGTGAAGGACAGGGGATTCAGCCCCAGCATTTT
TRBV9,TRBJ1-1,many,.,CASSVVRVRGTEAFF,TGTGCCAGCAGCGTAGTTAGGGTCCGGGGCACTGAAGCTTTCTTT
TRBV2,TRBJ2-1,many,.,CASRIDSPPVNEQFF,TGTGCCAGCAGGATCGACAGCCCGCCGGTCAATGAGCAGTTCTTC
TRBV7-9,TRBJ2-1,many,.,CASSPTYNEQFF,TGTGCCAGCAGCCCGACGTACAATGAGCAGTTCTTC
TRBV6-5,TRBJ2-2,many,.,CASSYPSTGELFF,TGTGCCAGCAGTTACCCCAGCACCGGGGAGCTGTTTTTT
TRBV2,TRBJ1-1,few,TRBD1,CASREDRDTEAFF,TGTGCCAGCAGGGAGGACAGGGACACTGAAGCTTTCTTT
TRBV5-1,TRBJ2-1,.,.,CATSSGAEPYNEQFF,TGCGCCACCTCATCCGGGGCCGAACCCTACAATGAGCAGTTCTTC
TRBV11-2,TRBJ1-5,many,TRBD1,CASSLHDGQGANQPQHF,TGTGCCAGCAGCCTTCATGATGGGCAGGGGGCGAATCAGCCCCAGCATTTT
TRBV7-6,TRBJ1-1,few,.,CASSLATASEAFF,TGTGCCAGCAGCTTAGCGACAGCTTCTGAAGCTTTCTTT
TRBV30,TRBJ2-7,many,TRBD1,CAWTGTGIYEQYF,TGTGCCTGGACCGGGACAGGAATCTACGAGCAGTACTTC
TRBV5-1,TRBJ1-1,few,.,CASSYGTEAFF,TGCGCCAGCAGCTATGGCACTGAAGCTTTCTTT
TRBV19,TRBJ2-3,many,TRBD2,CASTRGVDTDTQYF,TGTGCCAGTACCCGGGGGGTGGACACAGATACGCAGTATTTT
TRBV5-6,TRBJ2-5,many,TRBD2,CASFQLAGGQETQYF,TGTGCCAGCTTTCAACTAGCGGGGGGACAAGAGACCCAGTACTTC
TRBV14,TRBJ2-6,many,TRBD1,CASSHGQGRSGANVLTF,TGTGCCAGCAGCCACGGACAGGGCCGCTCTGGGGCCAACGTCCTGACTTTC
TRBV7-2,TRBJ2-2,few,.,CASSLDSQNTGELFF,TGTGCCAGCAGCCTGGACAGCCAGAACACCGGGGAGCTGTTTTTT
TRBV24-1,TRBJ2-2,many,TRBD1,CATSPQGADTGELFF,TGTGCCACCAGTCCACAGGGGGCGGACACCGGGGAGCTGTTTTTT
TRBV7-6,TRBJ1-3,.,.,CASSLRAASGNTIYF,TGTGCCAGCAGCTTACGCGCCGCCTCTGGAAACACCATATATTTT
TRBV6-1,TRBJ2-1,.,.,CASSVSVNNEQFF,TGTGCCAGCAGCGTGAGTGTGAACAATGAGCAGTTCTTC
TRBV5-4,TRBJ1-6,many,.,CASSLVGLENNSPLHF,TGTGCCAGCAGCTTGGTAGGGTTGGAGAATAATTCACCCCTCCACTTT
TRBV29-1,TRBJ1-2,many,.,CSVVGNGYTF,TGCAGCGTTGTCGGGAATGGCTACACCTTC
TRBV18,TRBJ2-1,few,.,CASSPDRNEQFF,TGTGCCAGCTCACCGGATCGCAATGAGCAGTTCTTC
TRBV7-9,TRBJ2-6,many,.,CASSSSGRQLLSGANVLTF,TGTGCCAGCAGCTCGTCGGGTCGCCAGCTTCTCTCTGGGGCCAACGTCCTGACTTTC
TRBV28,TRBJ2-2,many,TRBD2,CASIRSGGSGELFF,TGTGCCAGCATTCGTAGCGGGGGCTCCGGGGAGCTGTTTTTT
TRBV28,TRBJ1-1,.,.,CASTRNTEAFF,TGTGCCAGTACTAGGAACACTGAAGCTTTCTTT
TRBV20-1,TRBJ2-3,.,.,CSARSESTDTQYF,TGCAGTGCTAGAAGCGAGAGCACAGATACGCAGTATTTT
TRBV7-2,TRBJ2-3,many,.,CASSPRPGGQGDTQYF,TGTGCCAGCAGCCCAAGGCCGGGGGGACAAGGAGATACGCAGTATTTT
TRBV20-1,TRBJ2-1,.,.,CSARRGDNEQFF,TGCAGTGCTAGGCGAGGGGACAATGAGCAGTTCTTC
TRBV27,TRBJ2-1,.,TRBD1,CASQRPTGGNEQFF,TGTGCCAGCCAGCGCCCTACAGGGGGCAATGAGCAGTTCTTC
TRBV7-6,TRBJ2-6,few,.,CASSTREGPNSGANVLTF,TGTGCCAGCAGCACCAGAGAGGGACCCAATTCTGGGGCCAACGTCCTGACTTTC